This T cell receptor (beta chain) was retrieved from a study of early T cells in non-severe SARS-CoV-2 infection. Study-wide context: RNA in bulk from unsorted whole blood was sequenced, and chains were unpaired. The study's findings and limits: VDJdb matching, biased toward anti-spike CD8 responses, missed private and CD4 specificities.

Trimming cost V 7 bases and J 2 bases; bases outside gene matches: 6. The germline gives CDR1 LNHDA, CDR2 SQIVND (reference sequence). The CDR3 runs to 14 residues. This clonotype was seen at least ten times. As yet, its antigen is unknown. Tagging with unique molecular identifiers was applied to individual cDNA molecules. TCRdb re-derived calls from the 5' RACE reads in MiXCR, one entry per CDR3 protein. The sample lists roughly 50,000 distinct CDR3 sequences, 7% to 9% seen once, with 8.5% to 10% in the top ten. Sequencing was performed on whole blood. The receptor's source is an adult who was a healthcare worker with PCR-confirmed SARS-CoV-2 infection or an uninfected control (not recorded which). The rearrangement uses TRBV19 and TRBJ2-7, with 9 nucleotides matching TRBD1. The CDR3 DNA reads TGTGCCAGTACCCCGACAGGGGGGACCTACGAGCAGTACTTC. The encoded protein is CASTPTGGTYEQYF.